These 16 T cell receptor beta chains came from one sample sequenced in a study of response to subunit inactivated influenza vaccine. TCRdb itself ran the RT-PCR reads through MiXCR, one entry per CDR3 protein. Seen here are around 710,000 distinct CDR3 sequences, about 14% observed once, and the top ten hold around 7.3%. Sample: PBMCs from blood, taken less than 15 days before vaccination. The receptors here all came from a man aged 50-60 years who received an inactivated influenza vaccine.

This clonotype was picked up many times. The J gene is TRBJ1-5, the V gene TRBV29-1; 7 positions agree with TRBD1. Germline loops: CDR1 SQVTM, CDR2 ANQGSEA. This CDR3 is built from 14 residues. The J segment lost 4 bases and the V segment lost 6 bases, leaving 9 bases of the junction unmatched. The CDR3: CSVAPTGKNQPQHF. CDR3 DNA sequence: TGCAGCGTCGCCCCGACAGGGAAGAATCAGCCCCAGCATTTT.

The chain couples TRBV27 to TRBJ1-1, with 10 bases that match TRBD1. This CDR3 has 14 amino acids. Germline CDR1 is MNHEY and CDR2 is SMNVEV (reference sequence). Losses at the gene ends were 5 bases for V and 5 bases for J; bases not matched to a gene: 5. CDR3 nucleotides: TGTGCCAGCAGTCCCCGGGACAGGGGAACTGAAGCTTTCTTT. Translation: CASSPRDRGTEAFF.

The rearrangement uses TRBV19 and TRBJ2-3; D is uncertain. Trimming removed 1 base at V and 6 bases at J, with 14 bases between. Germline V gene data show CDR1 as LNHDA and CDR2 as SQIVND (reference sequence). This CDR3 has 15 amino acids. The CDR3 loop reads CASSIAARSTDTQYF. As DNA, the CDR3 is TGTGCCAGTAGTATAGCGGCACGGTCGACCGATACGCAGTATTTT.

The chain recombines TRBV6-5 with TRBJ2-3; 8 positions match TRBD2. CDR3 length equals 19 residues. The ends lost 0 bases at V and 6 bases at J; junction bases unmatched: 17. CDR1 is MNHEY and CDR2 is SVGAGI in the germline V gene. CDR3 loop: CASSYSILTGGAFLDTQYF. The DNA of the CDR3 is TGTGCCAGCAGTTACTCGATTTTGACCGGGGGGGCTTTTCTGGATACGCAGTATTTT.

This clonotype was detected many times. One end of the junction does not line up with germline, which may come from a read error. The V and J genes are TRBV7-3 and TRBJ2-7, with TRBD1 identical over 10 bases. The CDR3 contains 14 residues. From germline, CDR1 is SGHTA and CDR2 FQGTGA. In DNA form, the CDR3 reads TGCGCCAGCAGCTTCGACAGGGGGCCCTACGAGCAGTACTTC. Amino acid sequence: CASSFDRGPYEQYF.

This clonotype has only a few counts. The rearrangement links TRBV24-1 to TRBJ2-5; D remains unclear. The V and J ends lost 3 bases and 5 bases respectively, with 9 bases between them. The germline CDR1 and CDR2 sequences are KGHDR and SFDVKD. The CDR3 runs 13 residues. CDR3 DNA sequence: TGTGCCACCAGTGATAGTATCGGGGAGACCCAGTACTTC. Protein: CATSDSIGETQYF.

This chain uses TRBV20-1 with TRBJ2-5, with 8 bases fitting TRBD2. The V and J ends lost 0 bases and 6 bases, in that order; junction bases with no gene match: 9. CDR1 and CDR2 from the germline V gene are DFQATT and SNEGSKA (reference sequence). The CDR3 sequence is 15 residues long. The CDR3 protein is CSARDISGGGQTQYF. The CDR3 DNA follows: TGCAGTGCTAGAGATATCTCCGGGGGGGGACAGACCCAGTACTTC.

J is TRBJ2-5 and V is TRBV4-3, with 8 bases that match TRBD1. The CDR3 consists of 16 residues. CDR1 LGHNA and CDR2 YSLEER come from the germline V gene. J gave up 9 bases and V 0 bases, and 12 bases lay outside the gene matches. The CDR3 is CASSQDQGALSGAQYF. The DNA for the CDR3 is TGCGCCAGCAGCCAAGATCAGGGGGCCTTATCGGGGGCCCAGTACTTC.

The chain carries TRBV7-6 and TRBJ2-5; D gene ambiguous. Trimming took 1 base from V and 2 from J, leaving 8 bases between them. The CDR3 is 14 amino acids. Germline loops: CDR1 SGHVS, CDR2 FNYEAQ. The CDR3, as DNA: TGTGCCAGCAGCTTAGAGGCAGAGCAAGAGACCCAGTACTTC. As protein: CASSLEAEQETQYF.

This clonotype was detected only a few times. The chain links TRBV7-9 to TRBJ2-4, with TRBD2 identical over 13 bases. In germline, CDR1 is SEHNR, CDR2 FQNEAQ (reference sequence). Trimming took 5 bases from V and 7 from J; bases not matched to a gene: 5. The CDR3 consists of 15 residues. This chain's CDR3 is CASSQGLAGWNIQYF. CDR3 in DNA: TGTGCCAGCAGCCAGGGACTAGCGGGATGGAACATTCAGTACTTC.

In its sample, this clonotype was seen many times. The genes are TRBV20-1 and TRBJ1-1; maybe TRBD1 (5 bases). Trimming took off 4 bases at V and 1 base at J, with 10 bases between the two ends. This CDR3 is 13 amino acids long. Germline V gene data show CDR1 as DFQATT and CDR2 as SNEGSKA (reference sequence). In DNA, the CDR3 is TGCAGTGCTAAAGGGACGGAGAACACTGAAGCTTTCTTT. Translated, it gives CSAKGTENTEAFF.

This clonotype was detected ten times or more. The chain carries TRBV4-1 and TRBJ1-6; 7 bases align to TRBD1. The V gene end was trimmed by 0 bases and the J gene end by 1 base; junction bases not matched to a gene: 18. Germline V gene data show CDR1 as MGHRA and CDR2 as YSYEKL. The CDR3 extends over 22 amino acids. As DNA, the CDR3 is TGCGCCAGCAGCCAAGAACATATCTTCCGGGACAGTGGGGATTCCTATAATTCACCCCTCCACTTT. Translation: CASSQEHIFRDSGDSYNSPLHF.

CDR3 DNA: TGTGCCTGGAGTGTATGGGGACTGAACACCGGGGAGCTGTTTTTT. Translated: CAWSVWGLNTGELFF. The chain combines TRBV30 with TRBJ2-2; perhaps TRBD2 as D (6 bases). Germline assignment: CDR1 GTSNPN and CDR2 SVGIG (reference sequence). V lost 0 bases and J 1 base, leaving 9 bases between the germline ends. CDR3 length equals 15 residues.

V and J are TRBV5-1 and TRBJ2-4, with TRBD1 matching over 9 bases. The CDR3 is made up of 14 amino acids. The germline V gene encodes CDR1 SGHRS and CDR2 YFSETQ. Trimming took 2 bases from V and 8 from J; bases not matched to a gene: 5. The CDR3 is CASSFRGQGDIQYF. Here the CDR3 DNA reads TGCGCCAGCAGCTTTAGGGGACAGGGAGACATTCAGTACTTC.

This chain links TRBV5-1 with TRBJ1-3; a possible D gene is TRBD1 (6 bases). The CDR3 is made up of 15 amino acids. Germline V gives CDR1 SGHRS, CDR2 YFSETQ. Trimming left V 5 bases short and J 0 bases short, with 12 bases between. The CDR3 DNA follows: TGCGCCAGCAGGCCGGACAGCAACTCTGGAAACACCATATATTTT. Translation: CASRPDSNSGNTIYF.

The gene calls are TRBV7-2 and TRBJ2-7; TRBD1 agrees at 9 bases. Per germline, CDR1 SGHTA and CDR2 FQGNSA. The CDR3 runs to 14 residues. With V trimmed by 3 bases and J by 5 bases, 5 bases remained unmatched. The CDR3 loop is CASSFHRGPDEQYF. The CDR3 nucleotides read TGTGCCAGCAGCTTCCACAGGGGGCCCGACGAGCAGTACTTC.